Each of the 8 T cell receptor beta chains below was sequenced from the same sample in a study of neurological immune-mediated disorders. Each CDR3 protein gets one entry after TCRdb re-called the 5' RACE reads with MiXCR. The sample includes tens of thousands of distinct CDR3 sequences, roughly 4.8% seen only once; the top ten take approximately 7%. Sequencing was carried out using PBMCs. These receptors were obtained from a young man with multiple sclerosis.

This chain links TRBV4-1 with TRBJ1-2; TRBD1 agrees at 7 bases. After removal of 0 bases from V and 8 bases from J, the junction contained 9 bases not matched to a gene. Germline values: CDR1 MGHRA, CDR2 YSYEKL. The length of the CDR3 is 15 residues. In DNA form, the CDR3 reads TGCGCCAGCAGCCAAGACGTACAGGGGATAGAAGGCTACACCTTC. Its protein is CASSQDVQGIEGYTF.

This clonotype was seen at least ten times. The CDR3 is CASRPFKSQETQYF. CDR3 DNA sequence: TGCGCCAGCCGACCCTTTAAGAGCCAAGAGACCCAGTACTTC. This rearrangement joins TRBV10-2 to TRBJ2-5, with D hard to call. The CDR3 is 14 amino acids. In germline, CDR1 is WSHSY, CDR2 SAAADI. The V gene lost 8 bases and the J gene lost 1 base, with 14 bases spanning the gap.

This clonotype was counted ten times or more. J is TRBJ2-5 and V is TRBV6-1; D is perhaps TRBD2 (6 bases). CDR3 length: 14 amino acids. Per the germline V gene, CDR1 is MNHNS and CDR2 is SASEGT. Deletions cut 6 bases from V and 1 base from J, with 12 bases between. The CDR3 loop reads CASSAGPFQETQYF. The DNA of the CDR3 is TGTGCCAGCAGCGCGGGACCGTTCCAAGAGACCCAGTACTTC.

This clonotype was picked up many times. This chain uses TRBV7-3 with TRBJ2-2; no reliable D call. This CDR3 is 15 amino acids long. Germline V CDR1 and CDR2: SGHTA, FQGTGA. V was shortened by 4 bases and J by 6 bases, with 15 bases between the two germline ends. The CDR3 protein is CASSSRAAKAGELFF. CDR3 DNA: TGTGCCAGCAGCTCACGGGCGGCAAAGGCCGGGGAGCTGTTTTTT. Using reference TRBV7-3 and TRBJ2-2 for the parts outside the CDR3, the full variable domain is GAGVSQTPSNKVTEKGKYVELRCDPISGHTALYWYRQSLGQGPEFLIYFQGTGAADDSGLPNDRFFAVRPEGSVSTLKIQRTERGDSAVYLCASSSRAAKAGELFFGEGSRLTVL.

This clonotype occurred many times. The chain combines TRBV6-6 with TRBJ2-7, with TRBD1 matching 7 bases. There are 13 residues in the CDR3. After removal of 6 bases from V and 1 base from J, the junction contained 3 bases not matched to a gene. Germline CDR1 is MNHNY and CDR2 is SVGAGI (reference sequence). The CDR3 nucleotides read TGTGCCAGCAGCCTGGGACAGTCCTACGAGCAGTACTTC. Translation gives CASSLGQSYEQYF.

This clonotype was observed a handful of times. CDR3 DNA: TGCAGTGCTAGAGATCGGGACAGGACTAACACCGGGGAGCTGTTTTTT. It codes for CSARDRDRTNTGELFF. The chain has TRBV20-1 and TRBJ2-2; 8 nucleotides line up with TRBD1. V dropped 0 bases and J dropped 2; count of bases not matched to a gene: 5. CDR3 length equals 16 residues. The germline gives CDR1 DFQATT, CDR2 SNEGSKA (reference sequence).

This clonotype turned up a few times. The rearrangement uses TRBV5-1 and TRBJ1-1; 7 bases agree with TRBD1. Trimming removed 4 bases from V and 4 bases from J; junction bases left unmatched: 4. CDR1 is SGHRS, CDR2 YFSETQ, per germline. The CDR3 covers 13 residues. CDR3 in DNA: TGCGCCAGCAGCGAATCAGGGGGCACTGAAGCTTTCTTT. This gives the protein CASSESGGTEAFF.

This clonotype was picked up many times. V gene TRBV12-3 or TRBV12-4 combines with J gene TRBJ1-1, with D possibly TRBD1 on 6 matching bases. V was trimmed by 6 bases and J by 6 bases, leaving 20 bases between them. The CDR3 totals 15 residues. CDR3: CASSLVGAMGAEAFF. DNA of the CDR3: TGTGCCAGCAGCCTGGTGGGGGCTATGGGCGCTGAAGCTTTCTTT.